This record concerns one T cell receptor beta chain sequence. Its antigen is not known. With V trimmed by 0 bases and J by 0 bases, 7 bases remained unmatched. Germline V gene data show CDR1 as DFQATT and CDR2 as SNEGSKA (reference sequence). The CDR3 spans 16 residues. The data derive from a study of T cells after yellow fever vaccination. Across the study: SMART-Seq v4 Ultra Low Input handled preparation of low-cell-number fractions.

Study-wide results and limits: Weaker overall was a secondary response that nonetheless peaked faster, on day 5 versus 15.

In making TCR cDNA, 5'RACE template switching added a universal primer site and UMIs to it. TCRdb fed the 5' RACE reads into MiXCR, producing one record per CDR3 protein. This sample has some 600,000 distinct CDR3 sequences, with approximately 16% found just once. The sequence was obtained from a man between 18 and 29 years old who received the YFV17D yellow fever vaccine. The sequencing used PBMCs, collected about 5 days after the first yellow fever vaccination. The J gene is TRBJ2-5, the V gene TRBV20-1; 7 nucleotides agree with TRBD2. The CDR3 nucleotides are TGCAGTGCTAGAGATTTGGCGGGAGTGTACCAAGAGACCCAGTACTTC. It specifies CSARDLAGVYQETQYF.